The 10 T cell receptor beta chains given below trace back to one sample, sequenced in a study of blood T cell repertoires in COVID-19. Here immunoSEQ multiplex PCR was the method, and the copy in TCRdb shows in-frame clones only, minus some. The sample records a few hundred thousand clones, more than 85% being singletons. Sequencing was done on a sample of peripheral blood. The receptors were gathered from a man between 18 and 35 years old with active or convalescent COVID-19.

This chain links TRBV14 with TRBJ1-6; 7 bases fit TRBD1. Germline V gene lookup returns CDR1 SGHDN and CDR2 FVKESK. This CDR3 spans 17 amino acids. After removal of 0 bases from V and 5 bases from J, the junction contained 7 bases not matched to a gene. The CDR3 region is CASSQEVTGTDNSPLHF. The CDR3 DNA reads TGTGCCAGCAGCCAAGAGGTTACCGGGACAGATAATTCACCCCTCCACTTT.

The chain uses TRBV2 and TRBJ2-5, with D maybe TRBD2 (5 bases). Germline V CDR1 and CDR2: SNHLY, FYNNEI. The V end lost 7 bases, the J end lost 5 bases, and 11 bases lay between the germline ends. CDR3 length: 12 residues. The CDR3 nucleotides read TGTGCCAGCAATGGCGGGCTTGAGACCCAGTACTTC. Translation gives CASNGGLETQYF. The full variable domain, its missing parts supplied by reference TRBV2 and TRBJ2-5, is EPEVTQTPSHQVTQMGQEVILRCVPISNHLYFYWYRQILGQKVEFLVSFYNNEISEKSEIFDDQFSVERPDGSNFTLKIRSTKLEDSAMYFCASNGGLETQYFGPGTRLLVL.

The DNA of the CDR3 is TGTGCCAGCAGCTACGACAGGGGGCGAGCCAATGAGCAGTTCTTC. This codes for CASSYDRGRANEQFF. The chain is built from TRBV11-3 and TRBJ2-1; 10 nucleotides align to TRBD1. The V gene end was trimmed by 4 bases and the J gene end by 6 bases; junction bases not matched to a gene: 6. There are 15 residues in the CDR3. Germline CDR1 reads SGHNT; CDR2 reads YENEEA.

The V gene is TRBV19, the J gene TRBJ2-3, with 9 bases matching TRBD2. The V and J ends lost 3 bases and 7 bases, in that order; junction bases with no gene match: 8. This CDR3 is 15 amino acids long. Germline assignment: CDR1 LNHDA and CDR2 SQIVND (reference sequence). The CDR3 loop reads CASSIDSGGANTQYF. As DNA, the CDR3 is TGTGCCAGTAGTATCGATAGCGGGGGTGCGAATACGCAGTATTTT.

In its sample, this clone was seen a few times. The gene calls are TRBV2 and TRBJ2-3; a weak D match, TRBD1 (7 bases). Trimming shortened V by 2 bases and J by 5 bases, and 14 bases separated the two germline ends. CDR1 SNHLY and CDR2 FYNNEI come from the germline V gene. The CDR3 is 15 amino acids. The DNA of the CDR3 is TGTGCCAGCAGTGAACAGGAGGGGGCTTTAGATACGCAGTATTTT. As protein: CASSEQEGALDTQYF.

The J gene is TRBJ1-2, the V gene TRBV14; D gene ambiguous. V was cut by 0 bases and J by 8 bases, with 16 bases left in between. Per the germline V gene, CDR1 is SGHDN and CDR2 is FVKESK. The length of the CDR3 is 15 residues. The CDR3 region is CASSQERSSLQGYTF. The CDR3 DNA sequence: TGTGCCAGCAGCCAAGAACGATCGAGTCTCCAAGGCTACACCTTC.

The V gene is TRBV29-1, the J gene TRBJ2-1; TRBD2 agrees at 7 bases. Looked up from germline, CDR1 is SQVTM and CDR2 is ANQGSEA. CDR3 length equals 15 residues. V shed 3 bases and J 6 bases; nucleotides not matched to a gene: 11. The CDR3 reads CSVDHRRGGLNEQFF. The CDR3, as DNA: TGCAGCGTTGATCATAGGCGCGGGGGTCTCAATGAGCAGTTCTTC.

CDR3 sequence (DNA): TGTGCCAGCTCACCCTCAGGTATACAAGAGACCCAGTACTTC. This gives the protein CASSPSGIQETQYF. The rearrangement links TRBV18 to TRBJ2-5, with D unclear. The V gene lost 3 bases and the J gene lost 2 bases, with 10 bases spanning the gap. Germline V gives CDR1 KGHSH, CDR2 LQKENI. This CDR3 is built from 14 residues.

The chain joins TRBV25-1 to TRBJ2-2; D is ambiguous. The germline V gene encodes CDR1 MGHDK and CDR2 SYGVNS. The V and J ends lost 5 bases and 7 bases respectively, with 11 bases between them. The CDR3 extends over 13 amino acids. The CDR3 protein is CASSSVWSGELFF. CDR3 coding DNA: TGTGCCAGCAGTTCGGTATGGAGCGGGGAGCTGTTTTTT.

The genes are TRBV9 and TRBJ2-5; 7 nucleotides align to TRBD2. Unmatched junction bases numbered 4, after V lost 0 bases and J lost 2 bases. Germline V gene data show CDR1 as SGDLS and CDR2 as YYNGEE. The CDR3 sequence is 15 residues long. The CDR3 nucleotides read TGTGCCAGCAGCGTAGGCAGGACTAGGCAAGAGACCCAGTACTTC. Translating gives CASSVGRTRQETQYF. The full variable domain, completed using reference TRBV9 and TRBJ2-5, is DSGVTQTPKHLITATGQRVTLRCSPRSGDLSVYWYQQSLDQGLQFLIQYYNGEERAKGNILERFSAQQFPDLHSELNLSSLELGDSALYFCASSVGRTRQETQYFGPGTRLLVL.